The 14 T cell receptor beta chains below all came from one sample that was sequenced in a study of blood T cells in healthy people across ages. It was with a sample-barcoded 5' primer and a J-beta primer mix that a second PCR of about 6 to 12 cycles was run. TCRdb reprocessed the 5' RACE reads with MiXCR, giving one entry per CDR3 protein. This table holds hundreds of thousands of distinct CDR3 sequences, roughly 48% found once. The sequenced material came from blood. The source of these receptors is a man younger than 45 in good health.

The J gene is TRBJ2-5, the V gene TRBV7-8; D is perhaps TRBD1 (6 bases). This CDR3 region has 14 residues. CDR1 and CDR2 (germline): SGHVS, FQNEAQ. Trimming shortened V by 5 bases and J by 2 bases, and 12 bases separated the two germline ends. The chain's CDR3 is CASSHRDTQETQYF. The CDR3 region has the DNA TGTGCCAGCAGCCATCGGGACACTCAAGAGACCCAGTACTTC. Complete variable domain (other parts from reference TRBV7-8 and TRBJ2-5): GAGVSQSPRYKVAKRGQDVALRCDPISGHVSLFWYQQALGQGPEFLTYFQNEAQLDKSGLPSDRFFAERPEGSVSTLKIQRTQQEDSAVYLCASSHRDTQETQYFGPGTRLLVL.

This chain connects TRBV18 to TRBJ1-2; D unclear. V lost 3 bases, J lost 4 bases, and 12 bases lay in between. This CDR3 is 14 amino acids long. Germline V gene data show CDR1 as KGHSH and CDR2 as LQKENI. The CDR3 spells CASSPEGLGYGYTF. DNA for the CDR3: TGTGCCAGCTCACCCGAAGGACTGGGCTATGGCTACACCTTC. The full variable domain, in which reference TRBV18 and TRBJ1-2 provide the parts outside the CDR3, is NAGVMQNPRHLVRRRGQEARLRCSPMKGHSHVYWYRQLPEEGLKFMVYLQKENIIDESGMPKERFSAEFPKEGPSILRIQQVVRGDSAAYFCASSPEGLGYGYTFGSGTRLTVV.

This clonotype has a handful of counts. The CDR3: CASSYSFSGGPGDTQYF. Written as DNA, the CDR3 is TGTGCCAGCAGTTACTCCTTTTCGGGGGGGCCGGGAGATACGCAGTATTTT. This rearrangement joins TRBV6-2 or TRBV6-3 to TRBJ2-3; 8 nucleotides align to TRBD2. Germline V CDR1 and CDR2: MNHEY, SVGEGT. J lost 5 bases, V lost 0 bases, and 10 bases had no gene match. The CDR3 has 17 residues.

CDR3 in DNA: TGCAGTGCTAGAGATCCGGACAGCTCCTCCTACGAGCAGTACTTC. It codes for CSARDPDSSSYEQYF. The chain carries TRBV20-1 and TRBJ2-7; D is possibly TRBD1 (6 bases). Trimming removed 0 bases at V and 0 bases at J, with 12 bases between. The CDR3 extends over 15 amino acids. In germline, CDR1 is DFQATT, CDR2 SNEGSKA (reference sequence).

This clonotype has just a few counts. This rearrangement joins TRBV25-1 to TRBJ2-3, with D possibly matching TRBD1 (6 bases). V was cut by 8 bases and J by 0 bases, with 9 bases left in between. The germline V gene has CDR1 MGHDK and CDR2 SYGVNS. CDR3 length: 13 amino acids. The CDR3 spells CASGQSSTDTQYF. CDR3 sequence (DNA): TGTGCCAGCGGACAGTCTAGCACAGATACGCAGTATTTT.

Remarks on this clonotype: One end of the junction fails to match germline, which may point to a read error. The rearrangement uses TRBV7-7 and TRBJ1-4; D might be TRBD1 (6 bases). Germline V lookup: CDR1 SSHAT, CDR2 FNYEAQ (reference sequence). CDR3 length equals 17 residues. The CDR3 DNA is TGTGCTAGCAGTTTCAACCAACAGGGTTGGCCTAATGAAAAACTGTTTTTT. Protein: CASSFNQQGWPNEKLFF. The variable domain in full, with the rest retrieved from reference TRBV7-7 and TRBJ1-4, is GAGVSQSPRYKVTKRGQDVTLRCDPISSHATLYWYQQALGQGPEFLTYFNYEAQPDKSGLPSDRFSAERPEGSISTLTIQRTEQRDSAMYRCASSFNQQGWPNEKLFFGSGTQLSVL.

The chain links TRBV5-1 to TRBJ1-1; D gene ambiguous. There are 14 residues in the CDR3. Germline V CDR1 and CDR2: SGHRS, YFSETQ. V lost 4 bases and J lost 0, with 10 bases in between. This CDR3 reads CASSPESVNTEAFF. The CDR3 DNA sequence: TGCGCCAGCAGCCCCGAGAGCGTGAACACTGAAGCTTTCTTT.

The genes are TRBV7-3 and TRBJ2-1, with 10 bases matching TRBD2. Per germline, CDR1 SGHTA and CDR2 FQGTGA. The CDR3 is made up of 19 amino acids. With V trimmed by 4 bases and J by 0 bases, 12 bases remained unmatched. The CDR3 DNA is TGTGCCAGCAGCTCTCTGACTTTCGCTAGCGGGGGCTCCTACAATGAGCAGTTCTTC. This codes for CASSSLTFASGGSYNEQFF. Complete variable domain (other parts from reference TRBV7-3 and TRBJ2-1): GAGVSQTPSNKVTEKGKYVELRCDPISGHTALYWYRQSLGQGPEFLIYFQGTGAADDSGLPNDRFFAVRPEGSVSTLKIQRTERGDSAVYLCASSSLTFASGGSYNEQFFGPGTRLTVL.

The sample holds a few counts of this clonotype. V is TRBV10-3 and J is TRBJ1-5; D possibly corresponds to TRBD1 (6 bases). V was shortened by 3 bases and J by 1 base, with 16 bases between the two germline ends. The V gene's germline CDR1 is ENHRY and CDR2 SYGVKD. The CDR3 contains 17 residues. The CDR3 DNA reads TGTGCCATCAGTGAAAGAAGGGGGGGCCAAAGCAATCAGCCCCAGCATTTT. Its protein product is CAISERRGGQSNQPQHF.

The chain employs TRBV30 and TRBJ2-4; D gene ambiguous. Trimming shortened V by 2 bases and J by 0 bases, and 17 bases separated the two germline ends. The CDR3 runs 17 residues. Per the germline V gene, CDR1 is GTSNPN and CDR2 is SVGIG (reference sequence). CDR3 loop: CAWSPPAGYLAKNIQYF. The CDR3 DNA follows: TGTGCCTGGAGTCCGCCAGCCGGCTACTTAGCCAAAAACATTCAGTACTTC. Using reference TRBV30 and TRBJ2-4 for the parts outside the CDR3, the full variable domain is SQTIHQWPATLVQPVGSPLSLECTVEGTSNPNLYWYRQAAGRGLQLLFYSVGIGQISSEVPQNLSASRPQDRQFILSSKKLLLSDSGFYLCAWSPPAGYLAKNIQYFGAGTRLSVL.

This chain uses TRBV27 with TRBJ2-7, with a weak D call TRBD2 (5 bases). This CDR3 spans 13 amino acids. V was pared by 7 bases and J by 2 bases, with 12 bases between. Germline loops: CDR1 MNHEY, CDR2 SMNVEV (reference sequence). The CDR3 DNA reads TGTGCCAGCATGTCAGCGGAGACCTACGAGCAGTACTTC. This sequence encodes CASMSAETYEQYF.

The gene calls are TRBV25-1 and TRBJ2-7, with 9 bases matching TRBD2. The CDR3 runs to 17 residues. CDR1 is MGHDK, CDR2 SYGVNS, per germline. The V gene end was trimmed by 4 bases and the J gene end by 0 bases; junction bases not matched to a gene: 10. The CDR3 nucleotides read TGTGCCAGCAGTGTTCTTACTAGCGGGCACTGCTCCTACGAGCAGTACTTC. This gives the protein CASSVLTSGHCSYEQYF.

This sequence joins TRBV21-1 and TRBJ2-1; the table calls TRBD1, which could not be checked here. TRBV21-1 is a recognized pseudogene. The CDR3 is 16 residues long. This CDR3 is CARSKVAGQLYNEQFF. The CDR3 nucleotides read TGTGCCCGCAGCAAAGTGGCGGGACAGCTGTACAATGAGCAGTTCTTC.

This clonotype was detected only a few times. The chain recombines TRBV9 with TRBJ2-1; D is perhaps TRBD2 (6 bases). The V end was cut by 0 bases, the J end by 4 bases, with 8 bases between. This CDR3 is built from 14 residues. Germline CDR1 and CDR2: SGDLS and YYNGEE. The CDR3 sequence: CASSVAGEYNEQFF. The CDR3 region has the DNA TGTGCCAGCAGCGTAGCGGGGGAGTACAATGAGCAGTTCTTC.